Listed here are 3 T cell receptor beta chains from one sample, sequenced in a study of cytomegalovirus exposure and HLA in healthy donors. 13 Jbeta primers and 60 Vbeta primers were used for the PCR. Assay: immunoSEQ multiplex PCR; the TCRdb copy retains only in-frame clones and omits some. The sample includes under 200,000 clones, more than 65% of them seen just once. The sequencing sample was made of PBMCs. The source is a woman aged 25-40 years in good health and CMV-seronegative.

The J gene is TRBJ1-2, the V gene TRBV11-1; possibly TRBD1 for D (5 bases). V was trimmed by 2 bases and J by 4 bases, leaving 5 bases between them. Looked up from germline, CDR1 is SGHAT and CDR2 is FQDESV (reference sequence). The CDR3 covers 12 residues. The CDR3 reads CASSLTGYGYTF. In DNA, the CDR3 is TGTGCCAGCAGCTTAACAGGCTATGGCTACACCTTC.

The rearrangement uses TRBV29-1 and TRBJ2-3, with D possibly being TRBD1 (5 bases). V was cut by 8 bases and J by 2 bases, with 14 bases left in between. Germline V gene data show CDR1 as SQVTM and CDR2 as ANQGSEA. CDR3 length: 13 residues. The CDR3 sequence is CSLIRQNTDTQYF. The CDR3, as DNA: TGCAGCCTGATAAGACAGAACACAGATACGCAGTATTTT.

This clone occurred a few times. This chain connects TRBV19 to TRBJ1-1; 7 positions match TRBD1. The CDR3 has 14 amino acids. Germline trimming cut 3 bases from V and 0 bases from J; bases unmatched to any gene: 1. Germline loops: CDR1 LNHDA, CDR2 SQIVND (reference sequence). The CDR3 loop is CASSMTGMNTEAFF. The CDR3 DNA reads TGTGCCAGTAGTATGACAGGGATGAACACTGAAGCTTTCTTT.